The source of this T cell receptor (beta chain) is a study of blood T cells in healthy people across ages. General observations from the study: Among T cells, TCR beta diversity per million cells dropped roughly linearly as age rose.

This clonotype was observed a single time. Antigen specificity is unknown. Alongside a J-beta primer mix, a sample-barcoded 5' primer served in a second PCR lasting roughly 7 to 12 cycles. Using its own MiXCR run on the 5' RACE reads, TCRdb lists one record per CDR3 protein. This repertoire shows approximately 360,000 distinct CDR3 sequences, 52% found once; its top ten account for under 60%. With V trimmed by 5 bases and J by 4 bases, 9 bases remained unmatched. The CDR3 contains 15 residues. Germline-derived CDR1 and CDR2 are MNHNY and SVGAGI (reference sequence). The sample was blood. The origin of this receptor is a man aged 55 to 70 in good health. The chain carries TRBV6-6 and TRBJ2-3; TRBD2 matches 7 bases. The CDR3 DNA reads TGTGCCAGCAGTCCCGGACGAGCGGGGCCAGATACGCAGTATTTT. It codes for CASSPGRAGPDTQYF.